The rows below give T cell receptor beta chains drawn from one sample of a study of T-cell memory formation after mild COVID-19. TCRdb fed the 5' RACE reads into MiXCR, producing one record per CDR3 protein. The sample contains tens of thousands of distinct CDR3 sequences, less than 15% of which appear only once. Sequencing was done on a sample of PBMCs or a T cell subset sorted from them (not recorded which). All receptors derive from an adult woman who had mild COVID-19 (a few samples of this study predate the infection). Cell type and time point are not known. Both conserved end residues are part of each CDR3. Fields, in order: CDR3 length, J gene, D gene, V gene, clone size, CDR3 DNA, CDR3 protein. The D gene is left open where the match is weak. Some rows have no size entry. The others give once, few or many, or a class for an expanded clone.

len: 12; j_gene: TRBJ1-2; d_gene: TRBD1; v_gene: TRBV3-1; abundance: once; CDR3nt: TGTGCCAGCAGCCAGGAAGACAGGGGATACACCTTC; CDR3aa: CASSQEDRGYTF
len: 14; j_gene: TRBJ2-2; d_gene: TRBD2; v_gene: TRBV20-1; abundance: many; CDR3nt: TGCAGTGCTATAGCGGGAGGGCCAACCGGGGAGCTGTTTTTT; CDR3aa: CSAIAGGPTGELFF
len: 14; j_gene: TRBJ2-7; d_gene: .; v_gene: TRBV5-1; abundance: many; CDR3nt: TGCGCCAGCAGCCACCCTGGGATGAACTACGAGCAGTACTTC; CDR3aa: CASSHPGMNYEQYF
len: 12; j_gene: TRBJ1-2; d_gene: TRBD1; v_gene: TRBV20-1; abundance: many; CDR3nt: TGCAGTGCTAGGGGGACAGTCTATGGCTACACCTTC; CDR3aa: CSARGTVYGYTF
len: 13; j_gene: TRBJ1-5; d_gene: .; v_gene: TRBV29-1; abundance: many; CDR3nt: TGCAGCGTGGGGGTGTCGCCCAATCAGCCCCAGCATTTT; CDR3aa: CSVGVSPNQPQHF
len: 14; j_gene: TRBJ2-5; d_gene: .; v_gene: TRBV14; abundance: many; CDR3nt: TGTGCCAGCAGCCCCCTTAGCGGCAAAGAGACCCAGTACTTC; CDR3aa: CASSPLSGKETQYF
len: 19; j_gene: TRBJ2-7; d_gene: TRBD1; v_gene: TRBV4-1; abundance: many; CDR3nt: TGCGCCAGCAGCCAAGCACTAAGATTGAGGGGACAGGGGTACTACGAGCAGTACTTC; CDR3aa: CASSQALRLRGQGYYEQYF
len: 15; j_gene: TRBJ1-1; d_gene: TRBD1; v_gene: TRBV5-1; abundance: many; CDR3nt: TGCGCCAGCAGCCACGGACAGGGTATGAACACTGAAGCTTTCTTT; CDR3aa: CASSHGQGMNTEAFF
len: 15; j_gene: TRBJ2-2; d_gene: .; v_gene: TRBV18; abundance: many; CDR3nt: TGTGCCAGCTCCCCTAAGGTTGGCGGTTCCGGGGAGCTGTTTTTT; CDR3aa: CASSPKVGGSGELFF
len: 14; j_gene: TRBJ2-7; d_gene: TRBD2; v_gene: TRBV7-9; abundance: many; CDR3nt: TGTGCCGGGACTAGCGGGAGCAGTCGGGACGAGCAGTACTTC; CDR3aa: CAGTSGSSRDEQYF
len: 15; j_gene: TRBJ1-6; d_gene: .; v_gene: TRBV14; abundance: many; CDR3nt: TGTGCCAGCAGCCCCCACCAGGGGTATAATTCACCCCTCCACTTT; CDR3aa: CASSPHQGYNSPLHF
len: 18; j_gene: TRBJ1-2; d_gene: TRBD1; v_gene: TRBV11-2; abundance: many; CDR3nt: TGTGCCAGCAGCTTAGCCTACCAGGGGGCGCGAGGAGACTATGGCTACACCTTC; CDR3aa: CASSLAYQGARGDYGYTF
len: 18; j_gene: TRBJ2-6; d_gene: .; v_gene: TRBV5-1; abundance: once; CDR3nt: TGCGCCAGCAGCTTGGCTTCTCCAGGGGCGCAAGGGGCCAACGTCCTGACTTTC; CDR3aa: CASSLASPGAQGANVLTF
len: 13; j_gene: TRBJ2-2; d_gene: .; v_gene: TRBV18; abundance: many; CDR3nt: TGTGCCAGCTCACCTAGACAGCACGGGGAGCTGTTTTTT; CDR3aa: CASSPRQHGELFF
len: 17; j_gene: TRBJ2-7; d_gene: TRBD1; v_gene: TRBV7-9; abundance: few; CDR3nt: TGTGCCAGCAGCCCAGCGGTCCGGCCAGGGGGCTCGTACGAGCAGTACTTC; CDR3aa: CASSPAVRPGGSYEQYF
len: 13; j_gene: TRBJ2-5; d_gene: TRBD2; v_gene: TRBV12-3/TRBV12-4; abundance: medium-sized; CDR3nt: TGTGCCAGCAGTTCCGGGACTAGTTGGACCCAGTACTTC; CDR3aa: CASSSGTSWTQYF
len: 12; j_gene: TRBJ2-7; d_gene: .; v_gene: TRBV18; abundance: many; CDR3nt: TGTGCCAGCTCACCAACGGAGAACGAGCAGTACTTC; CDR3aa: CASSPTENEQYF
len: 14; j_gene: TRBJ2-7; d_gene: .; v_gene: TRBV7-8; abundance: many; CDR3nt: TGTGCCAGCACTCTAACCGGCCCCTCCTACGAGCAGTACTTC; CDR3aa: CASTLTGPSYEQYF
len: 16; j_gene: TRBJ2-7; d_gene: TRBD2; v_gene: TRBV5-5; abundance: many; CDR3nt: TGTGCCAGCAGCTTGGGACTAGCGGGAATCCCCTACGAGCAGTACTTC; CDR3aa: CASSLGLAGIPYEQYF
len: 16; j_gene: TRBJ2-1; d_gene: TRBD2; v_gene: TRBV10-3; abundance: many; CDR3nt: TGTGCCATCAGCCCCGGACTAGCGGGGGGCCACAATGAGCAGTTCTTC; CDR3aa: CAISPGLAGGHNEQFF
len: 13; j_gene: TRBJ1-1; d_gene: .; v_gene: TRBV27; abundance: many; CDR3nt: TGTGCCAGCAGTTTAGAGGGTTGGACTGAAGCTTTCTTT; CDR3aa: CASSLEGWTEAFF
len: 12; j_gene: TRBJ2-7; d_gene: .; v_gene: TRBV7-6; abundance: .; CDR3nt: TGTGCCAGCAGTTCACAGGGTGGCGAGCAGTACTTC; CDR3aa: CASSSQGGEQYF
len: 14; j_gene: TRBJ1-1; d_gene: .; v_gene: TRBV28; abundance: many; CDR3nt: TGTGCCAGCAGTGGGACGGCATTGAACACTGAAGCTTTCTTT; CDR3aa: CASSGTALNTEAFF